Following are 9 T cell receptor beta chains from one sample sequenced in a study of blood T cell repertoires in COVID-19. Profiling relied on immunoSEQ multiplex PCR, and the TCRdb table lists in-frame clones only, not all of them. The table lists around 120,000 clones, roughly 90% of them singletons. Input material: peripheral blood. These TCRs come from a woman aged 55 to 70 with COVID-19, enrolled during active disease.

This sequence joins TRBV4-1 and TRBJ2-4, with TRBD1 identical over 7 bases. This CDR3 spans 16 amino acids. CDR1 and CDR2 (germline): MGHRA, YSYEKL. V trimming: 4 bases; J trimming: 0 bases; junction bases outside the gene matches: 6. The CDR3 DNA reads TGCGCCAGCAGCCCGACAGGGTTCGGAGCCAAAAACATTCAGTACTTC. Encoded protein: CASSPTGFGAKNIQYF.

The chain joins TRBV5-4 to TRBJ1-6, with a possible D match to TRBD1 (6 bases). The germline V gene encodes CDR1 SGHNT and CDR2 YYREEE (reference sequence). Between the trimmed V and J ends, which lost 4 bases and 8 bases, there was a span of 19 bases. This CDR3 is 16 amino acids long. The CDR3 is CASSAASGAQDSPLHF. CDR3 bases: TGTGCCAGCAGCGCCGCGTCAGGGGCTCAGGATTCACCCCTCCACTTT.

This chain links TRBV6-4 with TRBJ1-4; TRBD1 matches 12 bases. The germline CDR1 and CDR2 sequences are MRHNA and SNTAGT. The CDR3 contains 15 residues. The V segment lost 6 bases and the J segment 8 bases; nucleotides outside the gene matches: 7. CDR3 in amino acids: CASSETGTGGEKLFF. The CDR3 bases are TGTGCCAGCAGCGAAACCGGGACAGGGGGCGAAAAACTGTTTTTT.

This chain joins TRBV2 and TRBJ1-2; the D gene is possibly TRBD1 (6 bases). CDR1 is SNHLY and CDR2 is FYNNEI in the germline V gene. Deletions cut 8 bases from V and 5 bases from J, with 18 bases between. This CDR3 has 14 residues. The CDR3 DNA reads as TGTGCCAGCCCCAATAGGGACACCGGTTATGGCTACACCTTC. Its protein product is CASPNRDTGYGYTF.

The chain uses TRBV5-1 and TRBJ2-3; D not certain. Germline V gene data show CDR1 as SGHRS and CDR2 as YFSETQ. V dropped 0 bases and J dropped 2 bases, with 4 bases sitting between them. CDR3 length equals 13 residues. The CDR3 reads CASSLGATDTQYF. The DNA for the CDR3 is TGCGCCAGCAGCTTGGGAGCCACAGATACGCAGTATTTT.

This chain links TRBV27 with TRBJ2-6, with a possible D match to TRBD2 (5 bases). The V gene lost 4 bases and the J gene lost 2 bases, with 15 bases spanning the gap. The germline V gene has CDR1 MNHEY and CDR2 SMNVEV (reference sequence). There are 17 residues in the CDR3. The CDR3 coding sequence is TGTGCCAGCAGTTCGCCTCGGGGTCGAACTGGGGCCAACGTCCTGACTTTC. This translates into CASSSPRGRTGANVLTF.

The chain carries TRBV18 and TRBJ2-1, with 7 positions matching TRBD2. This CDR3 is built from 13 residues. The trim removed 2 bases at V and 9 bases at J, leaving 4 bases unmatched. Looked up from germline, CDR1 is KGHSH and CDR2 is LQKENI. The CDR3: CASSPSAGVEQFF. The DNA for the CDR3 is TGTGCCAGCTCACCATCGGCGGGGGTTGAGCAGTTCTTC.

The genes are TRBV12-3 or TRBV12-4 and TRBJ1-5; no reliable D call. This CDR3 contains 12 residues. With 7 bases removed from V and 9 bases from J, the gap between germline ends came to 13 bases. This CDR3 is CASTLRPGPQHF. In DNA, the CDR3 is TGTGCCAGCACCTTGAGGCCCGGGCCCCAGCATTTT.

A single count supports this clone. The gene calls are TRBV5-1 and TRBJ2-5; 7 bases align to TRBD1. This CDR3 has 15 residues. V lost 4 bases, J lost 3 bases, and 9 bases stayed unmatched. Germline CDR1 and CDR2: SGHRS and YFSETQ. The CDR3 DNA sequence: TGCGCCAGCAGCCCGGCCGTACAGGGGAAAGAGACCCAGTACTTC. This encodes CASSPAVQGKETQYF. Drawing the rest from reference TRBV5-1 and TRBJ2-5, the complete variable domain is KAGVTQTPRYLIKTRGQQVTLSCSPISGHRSVSWYQQTPGQGLQFLFEYFSETQRNKGNFPGRFSGRQFSNSRSEMNVSTLELGDSALYLCASSPAVQGKETQYFGPGTRLLVL.